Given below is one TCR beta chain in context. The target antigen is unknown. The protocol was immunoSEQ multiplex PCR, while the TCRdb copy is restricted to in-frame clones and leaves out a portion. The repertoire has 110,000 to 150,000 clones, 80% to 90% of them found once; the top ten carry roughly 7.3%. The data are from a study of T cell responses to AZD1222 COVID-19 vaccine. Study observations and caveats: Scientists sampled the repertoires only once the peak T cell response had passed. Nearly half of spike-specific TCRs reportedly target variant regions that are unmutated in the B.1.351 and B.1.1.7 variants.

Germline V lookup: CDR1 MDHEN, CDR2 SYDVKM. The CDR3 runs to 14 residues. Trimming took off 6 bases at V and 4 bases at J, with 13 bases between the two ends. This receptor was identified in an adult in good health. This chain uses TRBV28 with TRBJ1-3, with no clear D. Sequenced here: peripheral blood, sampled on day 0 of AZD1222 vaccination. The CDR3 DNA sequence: TGTGCCAGCAGAATATCAGCATTGGGAAACACCATATATTTT. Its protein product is CASRISALGNTIYF. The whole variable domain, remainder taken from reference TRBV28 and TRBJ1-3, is DVKVTQSSRYLVKRTGEKVFLECVQDMDHENMFWYRQDPGLGLRLIYFSYDVKMKEKGDIPEGYSVSREKKERFSLILESASTNQTSMYLCASRISALGNTIYFGEGSWLTVV.